This entry features one T cell receptor beta chain sequence. This sample is drawn from a study of shared clonotypes between healthy human individuals. Deep was the level used in running the assay. The data were produced by immunoSEQ multiplex PCR, yet TCRdb's version contains in-frame clones alone and is incomplete. The sample records under 1,100,000 clones, around 74% being singletons. The CDR3 sequence is 14 residues long. Trimming took off 1 base at V and 2 bases at J, with 10 bases between the two ends. CDR1 and CDR2 (germline): SGHKS, YYEKEE (reference sequence). The sequenced material came from memory CD4+ T cells sorted from blood. Subset given: CD45RA-negative fraction. The receptor was isolated from a man aged 18 to 30 in good health. The rearrangement joins TRBV5-5 to TRBJ2-7, with D hard to call. The CDR3 nucleotides are TGTGCCAGCAGCTTGTCAGTCCCCCCCTACGAGCAGTACTTC. Its translation is CASSLSVPPYEQYF.